This T cell receptor beta chain was identified in a study of post-analysis software for immune sequencing data. Findings of the study overall: TRBV segments more frequent in patients than in controls numbered five and included TRBV5-6, TRBV5-1 and TRBV20-1.

Regarding this clonotype: What it recognizes is unknown.

Losses at the gene ends were 3 bases for V and 2 bases for J; bases not matched to a gene: 3. CDR1 is SQVTM and CDR2 is ANQGSEA in the germline V gene. The CDR3 contains 13 residues. Libraries were made from TCR beta cDNA, and they carried unique molecular identifiers. Using its own MiXCR run on the PCR reads, TCRdb lists one record per CDR3 protein. The data show under 900,000 distinct CDR3 sequences, 53% seen once. The V and J genes are TRBV29-1 and TRBJ2-5, with 7 bases fitting TRBD1. The clonotype comes from a girl aged 5-17 years with multiple sclerosis. Sequencing was done on a sample of blood. Written as DNA, the CDR3 is TGCAGCGTTGAGGGGACAGTACAAGAGACCCAGTACTTC. This sequence encodes CSVEGTVQETQYF. The whole variable domain, remainder taken from reference TRBV29-1 and TRBJ2-5, is SAVISQKPSRDICQRGTSLTIQCQVDSQVTMMFWYRQQPGQSLTLIATANQGSEATYESGFVIDKFPISRPNLTFSTLTVSNMSPEDSSIYLCSVEGTVQETQYFGPGTRLLVL.